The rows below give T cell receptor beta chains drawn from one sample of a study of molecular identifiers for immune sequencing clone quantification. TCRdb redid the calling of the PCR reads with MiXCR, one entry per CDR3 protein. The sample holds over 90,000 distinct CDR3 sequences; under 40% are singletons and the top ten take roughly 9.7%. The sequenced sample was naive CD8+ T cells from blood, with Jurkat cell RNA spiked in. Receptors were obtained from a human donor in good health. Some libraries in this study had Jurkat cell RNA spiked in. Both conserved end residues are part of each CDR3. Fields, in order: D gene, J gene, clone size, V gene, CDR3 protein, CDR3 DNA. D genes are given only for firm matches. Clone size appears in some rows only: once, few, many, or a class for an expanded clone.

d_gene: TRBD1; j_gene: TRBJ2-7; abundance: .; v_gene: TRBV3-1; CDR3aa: CASSQDGVLGQGQYEQYF; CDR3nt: TGTGCCAGCAGCCAAGATGGGGTTTTGGGACAGGGCCAATACGAGCAGTACTTC
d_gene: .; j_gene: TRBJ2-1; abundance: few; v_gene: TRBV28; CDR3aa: CASSQWGASNEQFF; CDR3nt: TGTGCCAGCAGCCAGTGGGGGGCTTCGAATGAGCAGTTCTTC
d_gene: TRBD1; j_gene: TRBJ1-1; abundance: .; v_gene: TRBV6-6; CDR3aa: CASSYSHRGRTEAFF; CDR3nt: TGTGCCAGCAGTTACTCCCACAGGGGGAGGACTGAAGCTTTCTTT
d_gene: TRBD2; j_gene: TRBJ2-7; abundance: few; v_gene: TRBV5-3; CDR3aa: CASSLYGSGREASHEQYF; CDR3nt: TGTGCCAGCAGCTTGTACGGATCGGGGCGGGAGGCGAGCCACGAGCAGTACTTC
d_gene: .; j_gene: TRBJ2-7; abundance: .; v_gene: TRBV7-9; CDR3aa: CASSPTGSYEQYF; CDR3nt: TGTGCCAGCAGCCCCACCGGGTCATACGAGCAGTACTTC
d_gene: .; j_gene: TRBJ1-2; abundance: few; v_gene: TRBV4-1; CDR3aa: CASSQDVGPYYGYTF; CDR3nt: TGCGCCAGCAGCCAAGATGTCGGACCATACTATGGCTACACCTTC
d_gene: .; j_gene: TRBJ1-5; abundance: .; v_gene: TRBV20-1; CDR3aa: CSASPLDNQPQHF; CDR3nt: TGCAGTGCTAGTCCGTTAGACAATCAGCCCCAGCATTTT
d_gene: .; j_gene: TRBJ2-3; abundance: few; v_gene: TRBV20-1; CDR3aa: CSAVGEGADTQYF; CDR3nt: TGCAGTGCGGTGGGAGAGGGGGCAGATACGCAGTATTTT
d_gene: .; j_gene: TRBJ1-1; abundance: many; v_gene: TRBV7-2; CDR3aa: CASSTHGQLNTEAFF; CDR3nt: TGTGCCAGCAGCACCCACGGACAGCTAAACACTGAAGCTTTCTTT
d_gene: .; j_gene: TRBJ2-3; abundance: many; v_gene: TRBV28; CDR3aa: CASSFGGPGADTQYF; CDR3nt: TGTGCCAGCAGTTTCGGCGGTCCAGGGGCAGATACGCAGTATTTT
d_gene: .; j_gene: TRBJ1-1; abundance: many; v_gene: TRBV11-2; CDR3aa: CASSLWGGTEAFF; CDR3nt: TGTGCCAGCAGCTTATGGGGGGGAACTGAAGCTTTCTTT
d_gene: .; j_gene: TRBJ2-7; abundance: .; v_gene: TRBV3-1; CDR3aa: CVSSSESYEQYF; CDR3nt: TGTGTCAGCAGCTCCGAGTCCTACGAGCAGTACTTC
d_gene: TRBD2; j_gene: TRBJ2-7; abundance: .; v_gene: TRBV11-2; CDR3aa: CASSPRTSETYEQYF; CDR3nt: TGTGCCAGCAGCCCGAGGACTAGCGAAACCTACGAGCAGTACTTC
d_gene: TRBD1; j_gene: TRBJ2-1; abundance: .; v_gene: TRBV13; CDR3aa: CASSWGQGAENEQFF; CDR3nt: TGTGCCAGCAGCTGGGGACAGGGGGCCGAAAATGAGCAGTTCTTC
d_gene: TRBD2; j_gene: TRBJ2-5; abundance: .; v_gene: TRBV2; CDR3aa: CASSPPGLARETQYF; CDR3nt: TGTGCCAGCAGTCCTCCGGGACTAGCTCGAGAGACCCAGTACTTC
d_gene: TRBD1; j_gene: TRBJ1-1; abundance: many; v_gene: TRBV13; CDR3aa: CASSHLRGGTEAFF; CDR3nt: TGTGCCAGCAGTCACCTCAGGGGGGGCACTGAAGCTTTCTTT
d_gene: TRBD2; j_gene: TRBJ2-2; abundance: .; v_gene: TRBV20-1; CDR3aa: CSAPWTSGRAAGGELFF; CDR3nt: TGCAGTGCCCCCTGGACTAGCGGGAGGGCCGCGGGCGGGGAGCTGTTTTTT
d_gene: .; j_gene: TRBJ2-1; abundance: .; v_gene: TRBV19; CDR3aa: CASSRSSVYNEQFF; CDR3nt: TGTGCCAGTAGTAGGTCAAGCGTGTACAATGAGCAGTTCTTC
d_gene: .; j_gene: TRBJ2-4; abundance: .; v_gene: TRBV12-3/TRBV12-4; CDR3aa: CASIGAKNIQYF; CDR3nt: TGTGCCAGCATCGGGGCCAAAAACATTCAGTACTTC
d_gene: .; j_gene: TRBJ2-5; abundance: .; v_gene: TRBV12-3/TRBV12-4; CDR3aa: CASTPPGHQETQNF; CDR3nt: TGTGCCAGCACCCCACCGGGACACCAAGAGACCCAGAACTTC
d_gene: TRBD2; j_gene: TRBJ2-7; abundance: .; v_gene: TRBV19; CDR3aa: CASSISGGAYEQYF; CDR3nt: TGTGCCAGTAGTATCTCGGGGGGAGCCTACGAGCAGTACTTC
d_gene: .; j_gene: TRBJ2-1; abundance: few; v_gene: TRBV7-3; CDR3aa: CASSLVRSLYNEQFF; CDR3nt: TGTGCCAGCAGCTTAGTTCGAAGCCTATACAATGAGCAGTTCTTC